These 3 T cell receptor beta chains share one sample of origin, sequenced in a study of blood T cells in healthy people across ages. The second PCR ran about 7 to 12 cycles with a sample-barcoded 5' primer and J-beta primers. TCRdb re-called the 5' RACE reads through MiXCR, storing one row per CDR3 protein. The table shows 1.8 million or so distinct CDR3 sequences, with about 39% occurring only once. The sequenced sample consisted of blood. The receptors stem from a human donor in good health.

The gene calls are TRBV7-2 and TRBJ2-7; TRBD1 agrees at 9 bases. There are 15 residues in the CDR3. Germline assignment: CDR1 SGHTA and CDR2 FQGNSA. Unmatched junction bases numbered 9, after V lost 5 bases and J lost 4 bases. The CDR3 nucleotides read TGTGCCAGCAGCGTCGGGACAGGGAATTTTTACGAGCAGTACTTC. Residues: CASSVGTGNFYEQYF.

This clonotype was counted a few times. The germline gene is not matched at one end of the junction; a read error may be the cause. The chain uses TRBV28 and TRBJ2-7, with 9 bases aligning to TRBD1. Germline V gives CDR1 MDHEN, CDR2 SYDVKM. This CDR3 has 14 amino acids. Here the CDR3 DNA reads TGTGCCGGCAGGACCGGGACAGGGCGCGACGAGCAGTACTTC. It specifies CAGRTGTGRDEQYF.

This clonotype has a handful of counts. V and J are TRBV7-9 and TRBJ2-7; 8 bases agree with TRBD1. Germline V gene data show CDR1 as SEHNR and CDR2 as FQNEAQ (reference sequence). V dropped 0 bases and J dropped 7; count of bases not matched to a gene: 5. The CDR3 is made up of 14 amino acids. The chain's CDR3 is CASSLAGTGLEQYF. CDR3 DNA sequence: TGTGCCAGCAGCTTAGCTGGGACAGGCTTAGAGCAGTACTTC. The variable domain in full, completed from reference TRBV7-9 and TRBJ2-7, reads DTGVSQNPRHKITKRGQNVTFRCDPISEHNRLYWYRQTLGQGPEFLTYFQNEAQLEKSRLLSDRFSAERPKGSFSTLEIQRTEQGDSAMYLCASSLAGTGLEQYFGPGTRLTVT.